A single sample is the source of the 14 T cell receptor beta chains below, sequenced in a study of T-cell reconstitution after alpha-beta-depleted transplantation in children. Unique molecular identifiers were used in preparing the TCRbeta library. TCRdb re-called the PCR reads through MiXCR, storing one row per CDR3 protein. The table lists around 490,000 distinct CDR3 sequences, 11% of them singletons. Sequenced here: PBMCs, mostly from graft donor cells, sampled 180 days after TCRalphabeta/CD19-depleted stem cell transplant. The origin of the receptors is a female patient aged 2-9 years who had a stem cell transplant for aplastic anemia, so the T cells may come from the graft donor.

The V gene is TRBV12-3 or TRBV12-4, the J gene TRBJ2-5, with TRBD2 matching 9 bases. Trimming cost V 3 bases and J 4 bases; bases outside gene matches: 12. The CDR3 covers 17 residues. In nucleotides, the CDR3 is TGTGCCAGCAGTTTGCTCCCTAGCGGGAATGGTCTAGAGACCCAGTACTTC. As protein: CASSLLPSGNGLETQYF.

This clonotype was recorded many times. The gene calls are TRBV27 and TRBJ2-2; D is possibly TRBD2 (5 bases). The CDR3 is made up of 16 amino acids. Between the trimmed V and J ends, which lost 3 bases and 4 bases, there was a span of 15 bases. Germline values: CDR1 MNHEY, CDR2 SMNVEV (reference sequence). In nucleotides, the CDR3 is TGTGCCAGCAGTTTGGTATCGGTTCGGGGCACCGGGGAGCTGTTTTTT. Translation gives CASSLVSVRGTGELFF.

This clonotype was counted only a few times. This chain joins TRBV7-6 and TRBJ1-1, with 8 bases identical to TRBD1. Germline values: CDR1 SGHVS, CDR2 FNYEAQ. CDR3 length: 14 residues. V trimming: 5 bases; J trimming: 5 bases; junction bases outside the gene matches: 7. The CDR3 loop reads CASSHQGAGTEAFF. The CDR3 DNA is TGTGCCAGCAGCCACCAGGGGGCCGGAACTGAAGCTTTCTTT. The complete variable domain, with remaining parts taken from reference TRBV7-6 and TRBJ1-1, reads GAGVSQSPRYKVTKRGQDVALRCDPISGHVSLYWYRQALGQGPEFLTYFNYEAQQDKSGLPNDRFSAERPEGSISTLTIQRTEQRDSAMYRCASSHQGAGTEAFFGQGTRLTVV.

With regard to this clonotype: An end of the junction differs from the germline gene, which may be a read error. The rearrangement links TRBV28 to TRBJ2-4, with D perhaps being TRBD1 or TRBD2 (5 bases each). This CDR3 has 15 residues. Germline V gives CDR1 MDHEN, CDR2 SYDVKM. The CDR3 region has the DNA TGTGCCAGCAGTCACGGGATAGGGACGGTAAACAGTCAGTACTTC. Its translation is CASSHGIGTVNSQYF.

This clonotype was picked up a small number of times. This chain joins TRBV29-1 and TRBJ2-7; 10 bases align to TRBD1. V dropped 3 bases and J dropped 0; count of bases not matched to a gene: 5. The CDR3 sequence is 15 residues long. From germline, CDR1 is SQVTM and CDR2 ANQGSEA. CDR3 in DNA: TGCAGCGTTGAGAGGGGACAGGGGAGCTCCTACGAGCAGTACTTC. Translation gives CSVERGQGSSYEQYF.

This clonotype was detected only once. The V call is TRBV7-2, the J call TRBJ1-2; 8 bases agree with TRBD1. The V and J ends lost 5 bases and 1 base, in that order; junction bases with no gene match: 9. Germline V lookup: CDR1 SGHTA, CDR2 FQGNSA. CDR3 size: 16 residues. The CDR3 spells CASSQRWDRINYGYTF. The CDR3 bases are TGTGCCAGCAGCCAGAGGTGGGACAGGATTAACTATGGCTACACCTTC.

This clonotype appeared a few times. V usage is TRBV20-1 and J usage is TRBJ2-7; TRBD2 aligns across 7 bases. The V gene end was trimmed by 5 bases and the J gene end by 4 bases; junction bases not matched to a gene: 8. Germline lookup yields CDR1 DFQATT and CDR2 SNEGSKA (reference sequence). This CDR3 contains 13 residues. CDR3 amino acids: CSAPAGYTYEQYF. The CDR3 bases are TGCAGTGCTCCAGCGGGGTATACTTACGAGCAGTACTTC.

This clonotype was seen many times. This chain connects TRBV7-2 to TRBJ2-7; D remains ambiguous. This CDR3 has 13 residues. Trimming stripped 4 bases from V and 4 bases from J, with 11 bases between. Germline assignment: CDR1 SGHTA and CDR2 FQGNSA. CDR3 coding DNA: TGTGCCAGCAGCTGGGCGCCAGCTTACGAGCAGTACGTC. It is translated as CASSWAPAYEQYV.

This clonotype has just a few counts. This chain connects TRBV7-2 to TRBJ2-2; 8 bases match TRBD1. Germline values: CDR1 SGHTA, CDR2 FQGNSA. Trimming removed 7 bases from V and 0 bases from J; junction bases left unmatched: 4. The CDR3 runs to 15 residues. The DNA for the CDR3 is TGTGCCAGCACGAGGACAGGGACGAACACCGGGGAGCTGTTTTTT. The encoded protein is CASTRTGTNTGELFF.

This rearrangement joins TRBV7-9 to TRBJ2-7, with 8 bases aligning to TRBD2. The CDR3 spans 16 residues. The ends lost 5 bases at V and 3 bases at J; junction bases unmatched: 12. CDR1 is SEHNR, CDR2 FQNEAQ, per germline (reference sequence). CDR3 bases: TGTGCCAGCAGCGTAAGCCCGGGCGGGAGGATCTACGAGCAGTACTTC. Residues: CASSVSPGGRIYEQYF.

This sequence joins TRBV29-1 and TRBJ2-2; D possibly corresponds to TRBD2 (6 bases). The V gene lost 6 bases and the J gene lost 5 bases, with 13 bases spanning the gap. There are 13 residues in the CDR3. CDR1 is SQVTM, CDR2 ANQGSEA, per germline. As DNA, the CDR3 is TGCAGCGTAGAGGGACTGATGACCGGGGAGCTGTTTTTT. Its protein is CSVEGLMTGELFF.

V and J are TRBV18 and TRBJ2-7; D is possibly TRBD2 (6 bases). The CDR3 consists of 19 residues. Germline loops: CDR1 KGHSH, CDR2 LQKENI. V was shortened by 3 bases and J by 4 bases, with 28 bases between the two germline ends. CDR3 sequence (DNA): TGTGCCAGCTCACCGGTGACAGCGGGCGCAAGTGGGAGGATTTACGAGCAGTACTTC. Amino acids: CASSPVTAGASGRIYEQYF.

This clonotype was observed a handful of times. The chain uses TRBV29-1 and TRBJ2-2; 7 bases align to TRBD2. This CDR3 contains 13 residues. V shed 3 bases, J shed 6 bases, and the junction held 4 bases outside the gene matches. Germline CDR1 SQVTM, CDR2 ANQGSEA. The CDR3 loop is CSVEGGRAGELFF. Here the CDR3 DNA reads TGCAGCGTTGAGGGGGGGAGGGCCGGGGAGCTGTTTTTT.

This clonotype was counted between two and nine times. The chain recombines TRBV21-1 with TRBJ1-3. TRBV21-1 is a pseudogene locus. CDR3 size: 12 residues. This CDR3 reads CASSETGNTIYF. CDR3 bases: TGTGCCAGCAGTGAGACAGGAAACACCATATATTTT.